This record looks at one T cell receptor beta chain sequence and its context. The sample belongs to a study of PD-1 blockade in classical Hodgkin lymphoma. The CDR3 length is 15 residues. Germline V lookup: CDR1 MDHEN, CDR2 SYDVKM. V was pared by 4 bases and J by 0 bases, with 12 bases between. Autologous stem cell transplantation was followed by relapse in every patient, and brentuximab vedotin exposure varied. Purification of CD4+ T cells from thawed PBMCs was performed via magnetic negative selection. Patients showed best responses of complete response, partial response or progressive disease. This table comes from immunoSEQ multiplex PCR, and its TCRdb copy is limited to in-frame clones, with some not included. Seen here are around 6,200 clones, under 85% observed once, and the top ten hold approximately 3.6%.

Sample: CD4+ T cells from blood, taken at baseline. The V and J genes are TRBV28 and TRBJ1-2, with D unresolved. The TCR sequence derives from a human donor with classical Hodgkin lymphoma. CDR3 bases: TGTGCCAGCAGTTCCCCCTGGGCCCCTAACTATGGCTACACCTTC. It is translated as CASSSPWAPNYGYTF.